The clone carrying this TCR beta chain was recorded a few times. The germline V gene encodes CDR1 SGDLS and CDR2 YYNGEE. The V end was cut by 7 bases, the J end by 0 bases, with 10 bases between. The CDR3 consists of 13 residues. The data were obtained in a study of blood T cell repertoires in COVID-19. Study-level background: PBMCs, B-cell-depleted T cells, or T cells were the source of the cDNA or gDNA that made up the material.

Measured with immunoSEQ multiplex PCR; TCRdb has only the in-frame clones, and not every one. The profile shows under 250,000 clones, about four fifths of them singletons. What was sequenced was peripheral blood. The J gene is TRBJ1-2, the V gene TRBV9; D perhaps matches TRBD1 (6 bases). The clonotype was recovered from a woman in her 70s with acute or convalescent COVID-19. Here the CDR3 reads CASFGTTNYGYTF. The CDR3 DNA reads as TGTGCCAGCTTTGGGACAACTAACTATGGCTACACCTTC.